The T cell receptor (beta chain) described here comes from a study of CD8 T cells in ankylosing spondylitis. TCRdb re-analysed the 5' RACE reads in MiXCR, keeping a single row per CDR3 protein. The table lists 250,000 or so distinct CDR3 sequences, about 24% of them singletons. Regarding this clonotype: Its antigen is currently unknown.

CDR3 length: 13 residues. Deletions cut 3 bases from V and 6 bases from J, with 14 bases between. Germline-derived CDR1 and CDR2 are SQVTM and ANQGSEA. Study-wide results and caveats: Characteristic of ankylosing spondylitis blood, it appeared, was a TCR beta motif comprising several highly homologous variants. Significant enrichment of disease-linked clones was reported in matched ankylosing spondylitis synovial fluid.

The chain combines TRBV29-1 with TRBJ1-2; D not resolved. Material: blood, either unsorted or a sorted T cell fraction (not recorded which). The receptor's source is a male donor with ankylosing spondylitis or in good health (not recorded which). The CDR3 DNA sequence: TGCAGCGTTGATGCAGCTGGTTGGCATGGCTACACCTTC. It specifies CSVDAAGWHGYTF.